These 28 T cell receptor beta chains came from one sample sequenced in a study of vaccination and CD4 T cells after COVID-19. Cultured CD4+ T-cell DNA underwent Oncomine TCR Beta short-read sequencing. TCRdb fed the PCR reads into MiXCR, producing one record per CDR3 protein. The table lists 16,000 or so distinct CDR3 sequences, 53% of them singletons. These TCRs are of unknown antigen specificity. Treatment given: roughly 11-day PBMC culture with coronavirus spike peptide pools or control peptides (ViraFEST assay). Sequencing input: CD4+ T cells from blood, cultured in vitro. The receptors originated from a human donor who had recovered from COVID-19.

J is TRBJ2-7 and V is TRBV28, with 11 bases lining up with TRBD1. Germline trimming cut 3 bases from V and 4 bases from J; bases unmatched to any gene: 11. There are 17 residues in the CDR3. Per germline, CDR1 MDHEN and CDR2 SYDVKM. Here the CDR3 reads CASSLPLWTGGGYEQYF. CDR3 DNA sequence: TGTGCCAGCAGTTTGCCTCTTTGGACAGGGGGCGGTTACGAGCAGTACTTC.

The chain combines TRBV27 with TRBJ2-2; D not resolved. Germline V gene data show CDR1 as MNHEY and CDR2 as SMNVEV (reference sequence). This CDR3 is 13 amino acids long. V lost 3 bases and J lost 5, with 7 bases in between. The CDR3 region is CASSLDATGELFF. In nucleotides, the CDR3 is TGTGCCAGCAGTTTGGACGCGACCGGGGAGCTGTTTTTT.

The chain links TRBV5-1 to TRBJ1-4; 11 bases are shared with TRBD1. Looked up from germline, CDR1 is SGHRS and CDR2 is YFSETQ. Unmatched junction bases numbered 6, after V lost 3 bases and J lost 8 bases. The CDR3 is 15 amino acids. The DNA of the CDR3 is TGCGCCAGCAGCTCAGGGACAGGGGGTTCCGAAAAACTGTTTTTT. Amino acid sequence: CASSSGTGGSEKLFF.

The V gene is TRBV20-1, the J gene TRBJ1-2; no firm D call. V lost 0 bases to trimming and J lost 8 bases, with 13 bases between them. This CDR3 spans 13 amino acids. CDR1 is DFQATT, CDR2 SNEGSKA, per germline (reference sequence). CDR3: CSARDEGSGGYTF. The DNA of the CDR3 is TGCAGTGCTAGAGATGAGGGTAGCGGCGGCTACACCTTC.

This clonotype has only a few counts. This rearrangement joins TRBV12-3 or TRBV12-4 to TRBJ2-7; 9 nucleotides line up with TRBD2. This CDR3 has 15 residues. The V gene end was trimmed by 3 bases and the J gene end by 3 bases; junction bases not matched to a gene: 6. CDR3 protein: CASSLLASGNYEQYF. The DNA for the CDR3 is TGTGCCAGCAGTTTGTTGGCTAGCGGGAACTACGAGCAGTACTTC.

This clonotype has just one count. V usage is TRBV20-1 and J usage is TRBJ2-5; 7 bases fit TRBD1. J gave up 3 bases and V 7 bases, and 8 bases lay outside the gene matches. Germline CDR1 is DFQATT and CDR2 is SNEGSKA (reference sequence). This CDR3 is 13 amino acids long. The DNA of the CDR3 is TGCAGTGTTACAACAGACAGGGAAGAGACCCAGTACTTC. This sequence encodes CSVTTDREETQYF.

The chain has TRBV20-1 and TRBJ2-7; D gene unclear. Germline V CDR1 and CDR2: DFQATT, SNEGSKA (reference sequence). The CDR3 is 10 residues long. V was clipped by 1 base and J by 5 bases, with 3 bases between them. The CDR3 nucleotides are TGCAGTGCTAGAGGGAACGAGCAGTACTTC. Translated: CSARGNEQYF.

The V gene is TRBV2, the J gene TRBJ1-1; 8 bases are shared with TRBD1. Trimming removed 6 bases from V and 1 base from J; junction bases left unmatched: 7. The CDR3 sequence is 15 residues long. Germline lookup yields CDR1 SNHLY and CDR2 FYNNEI. The CDR3 here is CASRGVQGGNTEAFF. The CDR3 region has the DNA TGTGCCAGCAGGGGGGTACAGGGGGGGAACACTGAAGCTTTCTTT.

This clonotype was observed a handful of times. The rearrangement joins TRBV6-2 or TRBV6-3 to TRBJ1-6; D not resolved. The V gene lost 7 bases and the J gene lost 8 bases, with 15 bases spanning the gap. CDR1 is MNHEY and CDR2 is SVGEGT in the germline V gene. This CDR3 region has 14 residues. In DNA form, the CDR3 reads TGTGCCAGCAAGGCCAGGAAGTTGGATTCACCCCTCCACTTT. Protein sequence: CASKARKLDSPLHF.

The V gene is TRBV20-1, the J gene TRBJ2-5, with D unclear. The CDR3 covers 11 residues. The V gene's germline CDR1 is DFQATT and CDR2 SNEGSKA (reference sequence). The CDR3 region has the DNA TGCAGCCAAACCCGAGGAGAGACCCAGTACTTC. Protein: CSQTRGETQYF.

The V gene is TRBV7-3, the J gene TRBJ2-2; TRBD2 matches 11 bases. Germline values: CDR1 SGHTA, CDR2 FQGTGA. After removal of 5 bases from V and 5 bases from J, the junction contained 7 bases not matched to a gene. The CDR3 is 16 residues long. For the CDR3, the DNA is TGTGCCAGCAGCCAAAAACTAGCGGGGGATACCGGGGAGCTGTTTTTT. Translation: CASSQKLAGDTGELFF.

In DNA form, the CDR3 reads TGTGCCAGCAGTTACACCGCGGGGCCCACAGATACGCAGTATTTT. Translated: CASSYTAGPTDTQYF. The gene calls are TRBV6-5 and TRBJ2-3, with TRBD2 as a possible D gene (6 bases). CDR3 length: 15 residues. The germline V gene encodes CDR1 MNHEY and CDR2 SVGAGI. Between the trimmed V and J ends, which lost 2 bases and 2 bases, there was a span of 11 bases.

This clonotype was observed a handful of times. The chain has TRBV19 and TRBJ1-5, with D uncertain. Trimming took 3 bases from V and 1 from J, leaving 7 bases between them. CDR1 and CDR2 from the germline V gene are LNHDA and SQIVND (reference sequence). The CDR3 sequence is 14 residues long. CDR3 coding DNA: TGTGCCAGTAGTATCGAGGGAAGCAATCAGCCCCAGCATTTT. Residues: CASSIEGSNQPQHF. Variable domain in full (rest from reference TRBV19 and TRBJ1-5): DGGITQSPKYLFRKEGQNVTLSCEQNLNHDAMYWYRQDPGQGLRLIYYSQIVNDFQKGDIAEGYSVSREKKESFPLTVTSAQKNPTAFYLCASSIEGSNQPQHFGDGTRLSIL.

The chain recombines TRBV18 with TRBJ2-3, with no clear D. This CDR3 is built from 13 residues. V was trimmed by 0 bases and J by 3 bases, leaving 4 bases between them. Germline loops: CDR1 KGHSH, CDR2 LQKENI. This chain's CDR3 is CASSPPYTDTQYF. The CDR3 nucleotides read TGTGCCAGCTCACCACCATATACAGATACGCAGTATTTT.

This clonotype was seen a handful of times. CDR3 sequence: CASSADMWGTYEQYF. In DNA form, the CDR3 reads TGTGCCAGCAGTGCGGACATGTGGGGCACCTACGAGCAGTACTTC. J is TRBJ2-7 and V is TRBV6-2 or TRBV6-3, with a possible D match to TRBD1 (5 bases). Between the trimmed V and J ends, which lost 5 bases and 2 bases, there was a span of 16 bases. The CDR3 covers 15 residues. CDR1 is MNHEY, CDR2 SVGEGT, per germline.

The genes are TRBV6-2 or TRBV6-3 and TRBJ2-1; 7 bases are shared with TRBD2. The CDR3 sequence is 16 residues long. V was pared by 4 bases and J by 4 bases, with 10 bases of the junction left unmatched. Per the germline V gene, CDR1 is MNHEY and CDR2 is SVGEGT. DNA of the CDR3: TGTGCCAGCAGTTCCCCGCAGGCTAGCGGTTACAATGAGCAGTTCTTC. Protein sequence: CASSSPQASGYNEQFF.

The J gene is TRBJ2-1, the V gene TRBV24-1; tentative D call: TRBD1 (6 bases). This CDR3 is 11 amino acids long. V was cut by 9 bases and J by 14 bases, with 16 bases left in between. Germline loops: CDR1 KGHDR, CDR2 SFDVKD. CDR3 region: CATGTSLGKFF. For the CDR3, the DNA is TGTGCCACCGGGACAAGCCTCGGGAAGTTCTTC.

The chain employs TRBV5-4 and TRBJ2-1; D gene unclear. V lost 2 bases and J lost 6, with 12 bases in between. The V gene's germline CDR1 is SGHNT and CDR2 YYREEE (reference sequence). CDR3 length: 14 amino acids. The CDR3, as DNA: TGTGCCAGCAGCTTCAGGCTAGACTTCAATGAGCAGTTCTTC. It specifies CASSFRLDFNEQFF.

This clonotype was observed a handful of times. The genes are TRBV7-9 and TRBJ1-3; no definite D call. The CDR3 extends over 13 amino acids. Per germline, CDR1 SEHNR and CDR2 FQNEAQ (reference sequence). Trimming took off 3 bases at V and 1 base at J, with 4 bases between the two ends. The CDR3 region has the DNA TGTGCCAGCAGCTTGCAGTCTGGAAACACCATATATTTT. Its protein is CASSLQSGNTIYF.

The chain employs TRBV10-3 and TRBJ1-2; perhaps TRBD1 as D (6 bases). The CDR3 covers 13 residues. The germline V gene encodes CDR1 ENHRY and CDR2 SYGVKD. Trimming stripped 5 bases from V and 5 bases from J, with 12 bases between. CDR3 protein: CAISQQGLYGYTF. The CDR3 DNA is TGTGCCATCAGTCAACAGGGATTATATGGCTACACCTTC.

This clonotype was picked up a small number of times. The chain combines TRBV5-4 with TRBJ1-2; D gene unclear. Germline CDR1 reads SGHNT; CDR2 reads YYREEE (reference sequence). Trimming took off 2 bases at V and 5 bases at J, with 7 bases between the two ends. The CDR3 covers 12 residues. Written as DNA, the CDR3 is TGTGCCAGCAGCTTTGGGCAGTATGGCTACACCTTC. Encoded protein: CASSFGQYGYTF.

The chain employs TRBV4-1 and TRBJ2-2; 14 positions agree with TRBD2. The V and J ends lost 1 base and 5 bases, in that order; junction bases with no gene match: 6. The CDR3 spans 18 residues. Germline assignment: CDR1 MGHRA and CDR2 YSYEKL. The CDR3 region is CASSQGGLAGVGTGELFF. CDR3 sequence (DNA): TGCGCCAGCAGCCAAGGGGGACTAGCGGGAGTGGGGACCGGGGAGCTGTTTTTT.

V is TRBV7-2 and J is TRBJ2-1; 8 bases line up with TRBD2. The germline V gene has CDR1 SGHTA and CDR2 FQGNSA. The J segment lost 3 bases and the V segment lost 8 bases, leaving 6 bases of the junction unmatched. The CDR3 sequence is 14 residues long. The CDR3 spells CASLGLALYNEQFF. CDR3 nucleotide sequence: TGTGCCAGCCTTGGACTAGCCCTCTACAATGAGCAGTTCTTC.

The V gene is TRBV10-1, the J gene TRBJ1-6, with a weak D call TRBD1 (5 bases). Germline CDR1 is WNHNN and CDR2 is SYGVQD (reference sequence). With 5 bases removed from V and 11 bases from J, the gap between germline ends came to 25 bases. There are 17 residues in the CDR3. Here the CDR3 DNA reads TGCGCCAGCAGTCCTCATCTCCAGGGCGGACGCGGGACACCCCTCCACTTT. It codes for CASSPHLQGGRGTPLHF.

The rearrangement joins TRBV7-2 to TRBJ2-3, with TRBD2 matching over 10 bases. In germline, CDR1 is SGHTA, CDR2 FQGNSA. The CDR3 consists of 17 residues. Trimming removed 7 bases from V and 2 bases from J; junction bases left unmatched: 12. This CDR3 is CASTLWASGGLTDTQYF. The CDR3 DNA reads as TGTGCCAGCACCCTTTGGGCTAGCGGGGGCCTCACAGATACGCAGTATTTT.

With respect to this clonotype: One junction end disagrees with the germline gene, perhaps due to a read error. In DNA form, the CDR3 reads TGTGCCATCAGCTTGCCGGGGGGATTCAACATTCAGTACTTC. This codes for CAISLPGGFNIQYF. The chain is built from TRBV5-4 and TRBJ2-4; 7 nucleotides line up with TRBD2. The CDR3 runs 14 residues. CDR1 is SGHNT and CDR2 is YYREEE in the germline V gene (reference sequence).

This clonotype has a single count. The chain uses TRBV11-3 and TRBJ2-7, with 9 bases matching TRBD1. Germline V lookup: CDR1 SGHNT, CDR2 YENEEA. The CDR3 sequence is 14 residues long. Trimming at V came to 4 bases and at J to 4 bases, leaving 5 bases not matched to a gene. The CDR3 coding sequence is TGTGCCAGCAGCTCCGGGACAGGGTGGTACGAGCAGTACTTC. Its translation is CASSSGTGWYEQYF.

This clonotype was found a few times. The rearrangement links TRBV20-1 to TRBJ1-6, with D uncertain. CDR3 length equals 13 residues. Germline V gives CDR1 DFQATT, CDR2 SNEGSKA (reference sequence). The V and J ends lost 0 bases and 13 bases respectively, with 13 bases between them. The CDR3 DNA is TGCAGTGCTAGAGAACACGCCAGGTCGCCCCTCCACTTT. Protein: CSAREHARSPLHF.